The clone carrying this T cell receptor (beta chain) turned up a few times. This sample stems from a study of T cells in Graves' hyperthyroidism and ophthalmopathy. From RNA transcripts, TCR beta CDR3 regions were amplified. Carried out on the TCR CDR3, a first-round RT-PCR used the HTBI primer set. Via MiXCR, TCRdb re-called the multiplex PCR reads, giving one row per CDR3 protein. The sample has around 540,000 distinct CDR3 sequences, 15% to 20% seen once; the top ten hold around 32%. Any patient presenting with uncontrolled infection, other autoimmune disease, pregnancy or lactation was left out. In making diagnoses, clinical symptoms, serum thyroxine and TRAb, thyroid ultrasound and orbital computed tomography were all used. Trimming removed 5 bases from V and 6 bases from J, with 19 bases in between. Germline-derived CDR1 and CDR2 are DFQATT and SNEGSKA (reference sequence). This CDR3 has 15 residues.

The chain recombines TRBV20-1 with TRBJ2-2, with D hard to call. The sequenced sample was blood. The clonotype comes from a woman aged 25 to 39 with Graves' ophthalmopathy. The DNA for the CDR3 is TGCAGTGCTGACGGCGGTCGATGGTACCCCGGGGAGCTGTTTTTT. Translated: CSADGGRWYPGELFF.